These 3 T cell receptor beta chains were sequenced from one sample in a study of identical twins (dated by TCRdb to the mid-2010s). Libraries came from 5' RACE. Sequencing relied on an Illumina HiSeq 2000. TCRdb applied fastp at Q25 and MiXCR to the public reads, then kept only in-frame beta chains. Duplicate CDR3 protein sequences are folded into a single record with the most common DNA and genes. In this sample the table shows 600,000 to 700,000 distinct CDR3 sequences, around 20% of which occur a single time. The ten top clones hold 4% to 4.5% of the sample. The same sample was also studied in work on T cells expressing NK-cell markers.

Material for sequencing was PBMCs. These receptors were obtained from a woman under 30 in good health.

The J gene is TRBJ2-3, the V gene TRBV5-4, with a possible D match to TRBD1 (5 bases). V was pared by 5 bases and J by 8 bases, with 15 bases between. Germline lookup yields CDR1 SGHNT and CDR2 YYREEE (reference sequence). The CDR3 consists of 13 residues. The CDR3 bases are TGTGCCAGCAGGGGGCGGTTGGAAGGTACGCAGTATTTT. It translates to CASRGRLEGTQYF.

V usage is TRBV18 and J usage is TRBJ2-5, with D perhaps given as TRBD1 or TRBD2 (5 bases each). The CDR3 consists of 15 residues. CDR1 and CDR2 from the germline V gene are KGHSH and LQKENI. V dropped 2 bases and J dropped 5 bases, with 15 bases sitting between them. The CDR3 bases are TGTGCCAGCTCACCATGGCAGGGACCTAGGGAGACCCAGTACTTC. Its translation is CASSPWQGPRETQYF.

The CDR3 sequence is CASTRVAGATGELFF. The CDR3 nucleotides are TGCGCCAGCACTCGTGTAGCGGGGGCCACCGGGGAGCTGTTTTTT. The genes are TRBV10-2 and TRBJ2-2; 9 bases align to TRBD2. J lost 4 bases, V lost 7 bases, and 7 bases had no gene match. Germline CDR1 WSHSY, CDR2 SAAADI. The CDR3 totals 15 residues.